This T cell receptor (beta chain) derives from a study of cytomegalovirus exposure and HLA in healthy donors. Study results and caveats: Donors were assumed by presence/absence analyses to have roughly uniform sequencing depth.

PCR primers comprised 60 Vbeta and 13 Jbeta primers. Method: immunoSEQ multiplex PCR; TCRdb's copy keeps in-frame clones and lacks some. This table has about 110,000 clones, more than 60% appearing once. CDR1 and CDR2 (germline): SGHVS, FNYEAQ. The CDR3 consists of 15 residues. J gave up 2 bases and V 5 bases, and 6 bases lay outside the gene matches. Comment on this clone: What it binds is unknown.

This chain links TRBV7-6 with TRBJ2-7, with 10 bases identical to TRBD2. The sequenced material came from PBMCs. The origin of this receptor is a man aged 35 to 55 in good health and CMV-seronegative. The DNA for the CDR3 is TGTGCCAGCAGCCCCCAAGCGGGGGGGCCCTACGAGCAGTACTTC. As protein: CASSPQAGGPYEQYF.